These 17 T cell receptor beta chains came from one sample sequenced in a study of technical replicates of blood from a handful of donors. Repertoires were generated with immunoSEQ multiplex PCR, while TCRdb's copy carries only in-frame clones and drops some. The data hold around 92,000 clones, with approximately 96% observed a single time. What was sequenced was T cells isolated from PBMCs. All receptors come from a human donor in good health.

The rearrangement links TRBV15 to TRBJ2-2; D possibly corresponds to TRBD2 (8 bases). Germline loops: CDR1 LNHNV, CDR2 YYDKDF (reference sequence). The V end was cut by 6 bases, the J end by 5 bases, with 34 bases between. This CDR3 spans 21 amino acids. CDR3 bases: TGTGCCACCAGGGGCCCCGGGACAGCCTTTTCGCCGGGGGGGTTTACCGGGGAGCTGTTTTTT. It yields the protein CATRGPGTAFSPGGFTGELFF.

V usage is TRBV19 and J usage is TRBJ1-2; D unresolved. With 3 bases removed from V and 4 bases from J, the gap between germline ends came to 12 bases. Per the germline V gene, CDR1 is LNHDA and CDR2 is SQIVND (reference sequence). The CDR3 is 14 amino acids. CDR3 loop: CASSINHGLYGYTF. The DNA of the CDR3 is TGTGCCAGTAGTATCAACCACGGACTCTATGGCTACACCTTC. Looking up the rest from reference TRBV19 and TRBJ1-2 gives the full variable domain: DGGITQSPKYLFRKEGQNVTLSCEQNLNHDAMYWYRQDPGQGLRLIYYSQIVNDFQKGDIAEGYSVSREKKESFPLTVTSAQKNPTAFYLCASSINHGLYGYTFGSGTRLTVV.

This chain joins TRBV11-3 and TRBJ2-7; D uncertain. The CDR3 extends over 13 amino acids. The germline V gene has CDR1 SGHNT and CDR2 YENEEA. Deletions cut 3 bases from V and 6 bases from J, with 12 bases between. CDR3 residues: CASSLHLLAEQYF. In DNA, the CDR3 is TGTGCCAGCAGCTTGCATCTCCTGGCCGAGCAGTACTTC.

Only one count was recorded for this clone. The chain combines TRBV25-1 with TRBJ1-1; D is uncertain. Trimming left V 7 bases short and J 0 bases short, with 12 bases between. The germline gives CDR1 MGHDK, CDR2 SYGVNS. This CDR3 contains 14 residues. In nucleotides, the CDR3 is TGTGCCAGCATTTCGCGGGGAATGAACACTGAAGCTTTCTTT. It encodes CASISRGMNTEAFF.

The CDR3 here is CASSYGGISSEQFF. The CDR3 region has the DNA TGTGCCAGCAGTTACGGAGGGATTTCAAGTGAGCAGTTCTTC. The chain joins TRBV28 to TRBJ2-1; maybe TRBD2 (6 bases). Per germline, CDR1 MDHEN and CDR2 SYDVKM. The CDR3 has 14 amino acids. Trimming took 4 bases from V and 9 from J, leaving 16 bases between them.

V and J are TRBV6-4 and TRBJ1-4; tentatively, D is TRBD1 (5 bases). The CDR3 length is 15 residues. Trimming shortened V by 5 bases and J by 5 bases, and 15 bases separated the two germline ends. CDR1 is MRHNA and CDR2 is SNTAGT in the germline V gene. The CDR3 loop reads CASSLTGNLNEKLFF. As DNA, the CDR3 is TGTGCCAGCAGTCTCACAGGCAACCTAAATGAAAAACTGTTTTTT.

The chain uses TRBV30 and TRBJ2-1, with a possible D match to TRBD1 (6 bases). The CDR3 has 16 amino acids. Between the trimmed V and J ends, which lost 0 bases and 6 bases, there was a span of 18 bases. CDR1 and CDR2 from the germline V gene are GTSNPN and SVGIG (reference sequence). In nucleotides, the CDR3 is TGTGCCTGGAGTGTACTAGGGACATATGACACCAATGAGCAGTTCTTC. This sequence encodes CAWSVLGTYDTNEQFF. Full variable domain (outside the CDR3, taken from reference TRBV30 and TRBJ2-1): SQTIHQWPATLVQPVGSPLSLECTVEGTSNPNLYWYRQAAGRGLQLLFYSVGIGQISSEVPQNLSASRPQDRQFILSSKKLLLSDSGFYLCAWSVLGTYDTNEQFFGPGTRLTVL.

This chain joins TRBV12-5 and TRBJ2-7; D unresolved. This CDR3 is built from 14 residues. Deletions cut 0 bases from V and 3 bases from J, with 9 bases between. Germline CDR1 reads LGHNT; CDR2 reads FRNRAP. CDR3 sequence reads: CASGLVNRVYEQYF. DNA for the CDR3: TGTGCTAGTGGTTTGGTAAACAGAGTCTACGAGCAGTACTTC.

The rearrangement links TRBV5-1 to TRBJ2-1; 10 nucleotides align to TRBD2. Trimming cost V 1 base and J 3 bases; bases outside gene matches: 1. The CDR3 is made up of 15 amino acids. Germline CDR1 and CDR2: SGHRS and YFSETQ. CDR3 sequence: CASSLTSGIYNEQFF. CDR3 bases: TGCGCCAGCAGCTTGACTAGCGGGATCTACAATGAGCAGTTCTTC.

V and J are TRBV7-9 and TRBJ1-3, with 7 bases fitting TRBD1. Unmatched junction bases numbered 16, after V lost 5 bases and J lost 0 bases. Germline V gives CDR1 SEHNR, CDR2 FQNEAQ (reference sequence). The CDR3 spans 19 residues. CDR3 sequence: CASSTRDSLTLSSGNTIYF. CDR3 nucleotides: TGTGCCAGCAGCACCCGGGACAGCCTAACCTTAAGCTCTGGAAACACCATATATTTT.

This clone was seen a few times. The V and J genes are TRBV19 and TRBJ2-7; possible D gene TRBD1, 7 bases. Germline V gives CDR1 LNHDA, CDR2 SQIVND (reference sequence). The ends were cut back, 11 bases at V and 2 bases at J, with 19 bases in the middle. The CDR3 extends over 14 amino acids. The CDR3 coding sequence is TGTGCCGTTGGTTCCCGCGGGACAGCCTACGAGCAGTACTTC. Its protein product is CAVGSRGTAYEQYF.

This sequence joins TRBV2 and TRBJ1-1; 7 bases match TRBD1. Germline CDR1 reads SNHLY; CDR2 reads FYNNEI. CDR3 length: 14 amino acids. The V segment lost 7 bases and the J segment 3 bases; nucleotides outside the gene matches: 8. CDR3 DNA: TGTGCCAGCACCACAGGGGAATGGTACACTGAAGCTTTCTTT. It specifies CASTTGEWYTEAFF.

Only one count was recorded for this clone. This chain connects TRBV4-1 to TRBJ1-2, with D possibly matching TRBD1 (6 bases). Trimming left V 2 bases short and J 8 bases short, with 18 bases between. Germline V lookup: CDR1 MGHRA, CDR2 YSYEKL. The CDR3 extends over 15 amino acids. The CDR3, as DNA: TGCGCCAGCAGCCAACCGCAGGGGCGTCCAGGCGGCTACACCTTC. It specifies CASSQPQGRPGGYTF.

V usage is TRBV6-6 and J usage is TRBJ1-1; 7 positions match TRBD1. J was trimmed by 0 bases and V by 8 bases; bases with no gene match: 9. Germline V CDR1 and CDR2: MNHNY, SVGAGI (reference sequence). The CDR3 sequence is 15 residues long. In DNA form, the CDR3 reads TGTGCCAGCTACTTCGACAGGGCAATGAACACTGAAGCTTTCTTT. Its translation is CASYFDRAMNTEAFF.

The chain joins TRBV7-9 to TRBJ2-1; TRBD2 matches 11 bases. Germline lookup yields CDR1 SEHNR and CDR2 FQNEAQ (reference sequence). This CDR3 is built from 16 residues. V shed 5 bases, J shed 4 bases, and the junction held 7 bases outside the gene matches. For the CDR3, the DNA is TGTGCCAGCAGCCCTGATCTAGCGGGAGGTTACAATGAGCAGTTCTTC. Translating it yields CASSPDLAGGYNEQFF.

The rearrangement uses TRBV5-6 and TRBJ2-5, with 11 bases identical to TRBD2. The CDR3 runs to 16 residues. V lost 4 bases to trimming and J lost 6 bases; unmatched junction nucleotides: 11. Looked up from germline, CDR1 is SGHDT and CDR2 is YYEEEE. This CDR3 reads CASSDILAGVYKTQYF. The CDR3 region has the DNA TGTGCCAGCAGCGATATACTAGCGGGGGTCTATAAGACCCAGTACTTC.

CDR3 sequence reads: CARPLARFATNEKLFF. The DNA of the CDR3 is TGTGCCAGACCACTAGCCAGATTTGCAACTAATGAAAAACTGTTTTTT. The chain carries TRBV21-1 and TRBJ1-4. TRBV21-1 is a pseudogene locus. The CDR3 loop spans 16 amino acids.